The rows below give T cell receptor beta chains drawn from one sample of a study of memory CD4+ T cells and cytomegalovirus serostatus. The protocol was immunoSEQ multiplex PCR, while the TCRdb copy is restricted to in-frame clones and leaves out a portion. Of 50,000 to 60,000 clones listed, 82% are singletons. Input material: memory CD4+ T cells from blood. The receptors shown here come from an adult in good health and CMV-seronegative. CDR3s include the opening cysteine and the closing phenylalanine or tryptophan. Fields, in order: J gene, V gene, clone size, D gene, CDR3 protein, CDR3 DNA. A D gene is named only where the DNA matches it firmly. Only some rows state a clone size, as once, few, many or a class for expanded clones.

TRBJ2-3 TRBV7-2 few . CASNPGGADTQYF TGTGCCAGCAACCCGGGGGGCGCAGATACGCAGTATTTT
TRBJ1-1 TRBV5-4 . . CASSLDPGLNTEAFF TGTGCCAGCAGCTTGGACCCGGGGTTGAACACTGAAGCTTTCTTT
TRBJ1-2 TRBV14 . . CASSDRGSYGYTF TGTGCCAGCAGTGACAGAGGATCGTATGGCTACACCTTC
TRBJ1-6 TRBV7-6 . . CASSLGTGNSPLHF TGTGCCAGCAGCTTAGGGACCGGGAATTCACCCCTCCACTTT
TRBJ2-3 TRBV6-4 . TRBD2 CASSDTGTSIDTQYF TGTGCCAGCAGTGACACCGGGACTAGTATAGATACGCAGTATTTT
TRBJ2-7 TRBV19 . . CASRSTDRYEQYF TGTGCCAGTAGGTCGACGGACCGCTACGAGCAGTACTTC
TRBJ2-7 TRBV2 . . CASSEARGEQYF TGTGCCAGCAGTGAAGCGCGCGGAGAGCAGTACTTC
TRBJ1-1 TRBV5-6 . . CASSFFGGLGTEAFF TGTGCCAGCAGCTTTTTTGGGGGGTTGGGTACTGAAGCTTTCTTT
TRBJ1-5 TRBV6-8 . . CASSPDWVSNQPQHF TGTGCCAGCAGCCCGGATTGGGTGAGCAATCAGCCCCAGCATTTT
TRBJ2-7 TRBV5-5 . TRBD1 CASSLRQGDSYEQYF TGTGCCAGCAGCTTACGACAGGGGGACTCCTACGAGCAGTACTTC
TRBJ1-6 TRBV18 . . CASSPGEESPLHF TGTGCCAGCTCACCCGGAGAAGAATCACCCCTCCACTTT
TRBJ2-5 TRBV15 . TRBD1 CATSKGQRQETQYF TGTGCCACCAGCAAGGGACAGAGGCAAGAGACCCAGTACTTC
TRBJ1-1 TRBV10-3 . TRBD1 CAIQGQTNTEAFF TGTGCCATCCAGGGACAGACGAACACTGAAGCTTTCTTT
TRBJ1-5 TRBV4-2 few . CASSQETGDRPQHF TGTGCCAGCAGCCAGGAGACTGGAGATCGGCCCCAGCATTTT
TRBJ2-3 TRBV5-6 . TRBD2 CASSSGLAGGHLWTDTQYF TGTGCCAGCAGCTCGGGACTAGCGGGGGGGCATCTTTGGACAGATACGCAGTATTTT
TRBJ1-1 TRBV5-4 . . CASSPRGTNTEAFF TGTGCCAGCAGCCCACGGGGGACGAACACTGAAGCTTTCTTT
TRBJ2-7 TRBV6-6 . . CASSGPVYEQYF TGTGCCAGCAGCGGACCGGTTTACGAGCAGTACTTC
TRBJ2-3 TRBV5-1 . TRBD2 CASSLRGGTDTQYF TGCGCCAGCAGCCTCCGGGGGGGCACAGATACGCAGTATTTT
TRBJ1-4 TRBV30 . . CAWRAQAHNEKLFF TGTGCCTGGAGAGCTCAGGCACATAATGAAAAACTGTTTTTT
TRBJ1-1 TRBV11-2 . TRBD1 CASKWDSFEAFF TGTGCCAGCAAGTGGGACAGTTTTGAAGCTTTCTTT
TRBJ2-3 TRBV7-8 . . CASSWGGLTDTQYF TGTGCCAGCAGCTGGGGAGGTCTCACAGATACGCAGTATTTT
TRBJ2-5 TRBV18 . . CASSPPNPTGFGTKTQYF TGTGCCAGCTCACCACCAAACCCTACAGGGTTTGGCACAAAGACCCAGTACTTC
TRBJ2-5 TRBV10-2 . . CATSIGGRETQYF TGCGCCACCAGCATCGGGGGCCGAGAGACCCAGTACTTC
TRBJ1-6 TRBV5-6 . . CASSFKRGSVNSPLHF TGTGCCAGCAGCTTTAAGCGGGGGTCGGTTAATTCACCCCTCCACTTT
TRBJ2-7 TRBV27 . TRBD1 CASSLGQGGYEQYF TGTGCCAGCAGTTTGGGACAGGGGGGGTACGAGCAGTACTTC
TRBJ2-1 TRBV9 few . CASSVSQLNEQFF TGTGCCAGCAGCGTATCGCAGTTGAATGAGCAGTTCTTC
TRBJ1-3 TRBV28 . . CASSALRGSGNTIYF TGTGCCAGCAGTGCCCTTAGAGGGTCTGGAAACACCATATATTTT
TRBJ2-3 TRBV11-3 . . CASSLDGSTDTQYF TGTGCCAGCAGCTTAGATGGCAGCACAGATACGCAGTATTTT
TRBJ1-2 TRBV28 . . CASSLAGNGYTF TGTGCCAGCAGTTTAGCGGGCAATGGCTACACCTTC
TRBJ2-3 TRBV5-1 few . CASSKNQGGNTQYF TGCGCCAGCAGCAAAAACCAGGGGGGAAATACGCAGTATTTT